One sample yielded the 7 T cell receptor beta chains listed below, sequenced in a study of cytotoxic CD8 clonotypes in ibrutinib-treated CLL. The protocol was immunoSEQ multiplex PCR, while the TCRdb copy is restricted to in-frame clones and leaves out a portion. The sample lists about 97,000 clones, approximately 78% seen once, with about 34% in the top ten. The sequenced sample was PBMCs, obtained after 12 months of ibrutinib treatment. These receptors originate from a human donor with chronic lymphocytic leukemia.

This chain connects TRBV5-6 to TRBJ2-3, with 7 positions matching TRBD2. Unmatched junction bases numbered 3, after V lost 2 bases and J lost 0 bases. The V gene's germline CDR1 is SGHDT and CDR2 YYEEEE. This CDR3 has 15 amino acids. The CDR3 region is CASSFLAASTDTQYF. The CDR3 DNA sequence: TGTGCCAGCAGCTTTCTAGCGGCTAGCACAGATACGCAGTATTTT.

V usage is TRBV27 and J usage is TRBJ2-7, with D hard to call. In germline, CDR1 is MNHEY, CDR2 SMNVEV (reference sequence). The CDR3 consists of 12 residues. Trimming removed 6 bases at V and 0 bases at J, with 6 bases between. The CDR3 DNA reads TGTGCCAGCAGGAGCAACTCCTACGAGCAGTACTTC. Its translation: CASRSNSYEQYF.

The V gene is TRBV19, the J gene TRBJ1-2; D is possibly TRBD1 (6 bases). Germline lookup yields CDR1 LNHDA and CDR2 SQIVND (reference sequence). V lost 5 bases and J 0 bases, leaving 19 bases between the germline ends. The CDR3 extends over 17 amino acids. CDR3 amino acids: CASSWRGAGATNYGYTF. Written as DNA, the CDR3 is TGTGCCAGTAGTTGGCGGGGGGCAGGTGCTACTAACTATGGCTACACCTTC.

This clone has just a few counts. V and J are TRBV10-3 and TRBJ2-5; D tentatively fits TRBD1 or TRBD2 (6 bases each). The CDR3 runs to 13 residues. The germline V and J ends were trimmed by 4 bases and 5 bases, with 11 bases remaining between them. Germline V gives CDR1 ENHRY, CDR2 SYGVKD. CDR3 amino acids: CAISGGAGETQYF. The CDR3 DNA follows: TGTGCCATCAGTGGGGGGGCGGGCGAGACCCAGTACTTC.

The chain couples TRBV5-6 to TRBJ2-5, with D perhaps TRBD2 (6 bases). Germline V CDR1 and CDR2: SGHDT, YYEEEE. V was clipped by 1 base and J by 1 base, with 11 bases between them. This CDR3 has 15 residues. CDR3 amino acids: CASSLTSGGQETQYF. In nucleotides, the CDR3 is TGTGCCAGCAGCTTGACTTCCGGGGGCCAAGAGACCCAGTACTTC.

CDR3 DNA sequence: TGTGCCAGCAGCTACCCTGGAGGGGGCGGGCAGACCCAGTACTTC. It specifies CASSYPGGGGQTQYF. J is TRBJ2-5 and V is TRBV7-2, with a weak D call TRBD1 (7 bases). Trimming shortened V by 4 bases and J by 6 bases, and 18 bases separated the two germline ends. This CDR3 is built from 15 residues. Germline V gene lookup returns CDR1 SGHTA and CDR2 FQGNSA.

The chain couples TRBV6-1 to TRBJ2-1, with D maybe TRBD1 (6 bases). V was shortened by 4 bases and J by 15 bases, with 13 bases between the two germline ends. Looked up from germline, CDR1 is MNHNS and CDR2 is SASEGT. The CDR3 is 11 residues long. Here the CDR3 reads CASSGRGRLFF. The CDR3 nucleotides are TGTGCCAGCAGTGGCAGGGGACGTCTGTTCTTC.